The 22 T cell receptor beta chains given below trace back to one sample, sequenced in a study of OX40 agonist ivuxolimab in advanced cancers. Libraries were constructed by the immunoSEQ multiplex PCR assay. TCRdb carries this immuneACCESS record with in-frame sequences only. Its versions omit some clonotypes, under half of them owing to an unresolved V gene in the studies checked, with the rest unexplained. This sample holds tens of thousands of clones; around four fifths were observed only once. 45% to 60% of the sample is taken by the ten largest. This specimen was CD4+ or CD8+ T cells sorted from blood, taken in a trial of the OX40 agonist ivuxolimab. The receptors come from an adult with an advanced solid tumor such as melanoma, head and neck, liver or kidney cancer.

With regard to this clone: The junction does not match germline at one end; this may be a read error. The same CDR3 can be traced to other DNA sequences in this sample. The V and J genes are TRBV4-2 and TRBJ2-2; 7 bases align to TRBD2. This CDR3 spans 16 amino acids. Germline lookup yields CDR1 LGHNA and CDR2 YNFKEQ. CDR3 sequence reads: CASSPAGLINTGELFF. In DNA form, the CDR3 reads TGTGCCAGCAGCCCGGCGGGACTAATAAACACCGGAGAGCTGTTTTTT.

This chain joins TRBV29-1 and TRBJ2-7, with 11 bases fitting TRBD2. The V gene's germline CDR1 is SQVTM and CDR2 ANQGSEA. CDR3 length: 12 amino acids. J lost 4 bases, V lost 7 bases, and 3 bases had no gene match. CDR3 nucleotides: TGCAGCGCTTTAGCGGGGGGGTACGAGCAGTACTTC. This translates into CSALAGGYEQYF.

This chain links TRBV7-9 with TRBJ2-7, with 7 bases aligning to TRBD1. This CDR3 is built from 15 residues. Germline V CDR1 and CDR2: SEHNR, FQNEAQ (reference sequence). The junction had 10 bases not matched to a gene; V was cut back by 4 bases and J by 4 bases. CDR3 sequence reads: CASSSPGQQAYEQYF. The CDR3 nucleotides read TGTGCCAGCAGCTCACCGGGACAGCAGGCGTACGAGCAGTACTTC.

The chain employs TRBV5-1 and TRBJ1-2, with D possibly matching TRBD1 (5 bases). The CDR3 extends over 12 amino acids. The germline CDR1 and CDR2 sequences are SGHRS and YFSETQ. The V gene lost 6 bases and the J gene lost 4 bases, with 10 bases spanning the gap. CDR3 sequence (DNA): TGCGCCAGCACGGGGGGAACCTATGGCTACACCTTC. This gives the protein CASTGGTYGYTF.

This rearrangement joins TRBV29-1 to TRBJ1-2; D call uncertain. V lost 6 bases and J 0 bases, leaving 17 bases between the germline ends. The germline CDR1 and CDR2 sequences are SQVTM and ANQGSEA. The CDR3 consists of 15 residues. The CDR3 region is CSVPHTVIANYGYTF. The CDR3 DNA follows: TGCAGCGTCCCCCACACCGTGATAGCTAACTATGGCTACACCTTC. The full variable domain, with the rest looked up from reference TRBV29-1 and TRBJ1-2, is SAVISQKPSRDICQRGTSLTIQCQVDSQVTMMFWYRQQPGQSLTLIATANQGSEATYESGFVIDKFPISRPNLTFSTLTVSNMSPEDSSIYLCSVPHTVIANYGYTFGSGTRLTVV.

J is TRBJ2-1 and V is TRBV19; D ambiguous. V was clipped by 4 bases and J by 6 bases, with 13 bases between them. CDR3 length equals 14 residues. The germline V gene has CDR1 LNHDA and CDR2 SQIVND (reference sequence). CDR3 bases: TGTGCCAGTAGTACCACCTCGGGCCTCAATGAGCAGTTCTTC. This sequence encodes CASSTTSGLNEQFF.

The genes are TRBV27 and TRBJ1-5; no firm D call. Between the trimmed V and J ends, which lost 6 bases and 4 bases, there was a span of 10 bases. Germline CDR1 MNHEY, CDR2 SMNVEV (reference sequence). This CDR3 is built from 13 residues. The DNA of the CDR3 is TGTGCCAGCAGATTAGACGGGAATCAGCCCCAGCATTTT. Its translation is CASRLDGNQPQHF.

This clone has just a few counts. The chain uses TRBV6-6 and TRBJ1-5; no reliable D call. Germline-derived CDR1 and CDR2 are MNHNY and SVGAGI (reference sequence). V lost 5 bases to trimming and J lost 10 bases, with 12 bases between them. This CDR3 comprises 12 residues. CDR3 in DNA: TGTGCCAGCAGTACTTCTTCCAGACCCCAGCATTTT. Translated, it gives CASSTSSRPQHF.

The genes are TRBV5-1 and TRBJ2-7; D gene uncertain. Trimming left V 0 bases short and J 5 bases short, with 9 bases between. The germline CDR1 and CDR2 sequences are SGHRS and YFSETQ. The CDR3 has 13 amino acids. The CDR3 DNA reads TGCGCCAGCAGCTTGGGAGGTTTAAACGAGCAGTACTTC. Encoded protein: CASSLGGLNEQYF.

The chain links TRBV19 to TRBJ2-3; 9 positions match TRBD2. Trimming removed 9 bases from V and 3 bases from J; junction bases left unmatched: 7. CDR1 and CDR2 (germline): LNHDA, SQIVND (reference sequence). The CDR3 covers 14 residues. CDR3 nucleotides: TGTGCCAGCGATCGCGGGGGGGCTACAGATACGCAGTATTTT. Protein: CASDRGGATDTQYF.

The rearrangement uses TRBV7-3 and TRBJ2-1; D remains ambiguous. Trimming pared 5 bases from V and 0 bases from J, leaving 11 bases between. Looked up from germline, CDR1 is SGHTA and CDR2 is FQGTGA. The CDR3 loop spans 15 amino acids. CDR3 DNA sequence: TGTGCCAGCAGCCAAGGGCTGAGCTCCTACAATGAGCAGTTCTTC. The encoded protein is CASSQGLSSYNEQFF.

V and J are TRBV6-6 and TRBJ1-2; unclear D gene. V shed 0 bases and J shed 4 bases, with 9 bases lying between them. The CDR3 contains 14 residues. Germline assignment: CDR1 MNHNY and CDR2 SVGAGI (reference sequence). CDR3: CASSYSQQIYGYTF. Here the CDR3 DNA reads TGTGCCAGCAGTTACTCCCAACAGATCTATGGCTACACCTTC.

This chain's CDR3 is CASSLWAPGQGAEPQHF. The CDR3 DNA reads TGTGCCAGCAGTTTATGGGCCCCGGGACAGGGAGCTGAGCCCCAGCATTTT. This chain links TRBV28 with TRBJ1-5, with TRBD1 matching 9 bases. V shed 0 bases and J 8 bases; nucleotides not matched to a gene: 11. CDR1 is MDHEN, CDR2 SYDVKM, per germline. The CDR3 totals 17 residues.

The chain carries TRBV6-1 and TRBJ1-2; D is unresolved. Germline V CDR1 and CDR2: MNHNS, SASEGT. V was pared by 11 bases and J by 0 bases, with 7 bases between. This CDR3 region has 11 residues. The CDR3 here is CAPKTNYGYTF. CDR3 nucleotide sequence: TGTGCCCCCAAAACTAACTATGGCTACACCTTC.

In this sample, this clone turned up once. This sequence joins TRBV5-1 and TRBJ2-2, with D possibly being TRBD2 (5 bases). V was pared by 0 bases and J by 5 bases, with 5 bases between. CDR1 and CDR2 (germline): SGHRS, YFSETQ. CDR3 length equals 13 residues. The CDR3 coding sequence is TGCGCCAGCAGCTTGGGCGGGACCGGGGAGCTGTTTTTT. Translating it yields CASSLGGTGELFF.

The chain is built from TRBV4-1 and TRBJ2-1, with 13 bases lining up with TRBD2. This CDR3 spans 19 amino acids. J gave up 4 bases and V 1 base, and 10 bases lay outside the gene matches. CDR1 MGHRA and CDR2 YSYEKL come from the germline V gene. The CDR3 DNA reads TGCGCCAGCAGCCAAGCCCAATCGACTAGCGGGGGGCTATACAATGAGCAGTTCTTC. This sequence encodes CASSQAQSTSGGLYNEQFF.

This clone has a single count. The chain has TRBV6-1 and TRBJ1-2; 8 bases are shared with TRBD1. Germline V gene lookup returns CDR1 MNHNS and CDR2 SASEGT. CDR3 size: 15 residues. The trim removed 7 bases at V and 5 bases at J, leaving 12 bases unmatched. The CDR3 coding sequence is TGTGCCAGCACCAAGTCCGGGACAGGAATATATGGCTACACCTTC. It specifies CASTKSGTGIYGYTF.

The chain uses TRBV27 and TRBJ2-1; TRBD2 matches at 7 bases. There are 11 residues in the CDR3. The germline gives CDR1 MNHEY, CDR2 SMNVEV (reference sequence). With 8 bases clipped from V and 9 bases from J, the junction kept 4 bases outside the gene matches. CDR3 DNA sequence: TGTGCCAGCCCGGGGGGTGGTGAGCAGTTCTTC. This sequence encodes CASPGGGEQFF.

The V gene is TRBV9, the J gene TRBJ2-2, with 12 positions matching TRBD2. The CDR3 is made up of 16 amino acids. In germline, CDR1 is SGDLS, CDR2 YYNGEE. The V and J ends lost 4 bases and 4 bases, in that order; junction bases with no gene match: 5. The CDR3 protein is CASSLAGGAATGELFF. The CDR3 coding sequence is TGTGCCAGCAGCCTAGCGGGGGGGGCGGCCACCGGGGAGCTGTTTTTT. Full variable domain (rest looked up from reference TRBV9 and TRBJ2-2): DSGVTQTPKHLITATGQRVTLRCSPRSGDLSVYWYQQSLDQGLQFLIQYYNGEERAKGNILERFSAQQFPDLHSELNLSSLELGDSALYFCASSLAGGAATGELFFGEGSRLTVL.

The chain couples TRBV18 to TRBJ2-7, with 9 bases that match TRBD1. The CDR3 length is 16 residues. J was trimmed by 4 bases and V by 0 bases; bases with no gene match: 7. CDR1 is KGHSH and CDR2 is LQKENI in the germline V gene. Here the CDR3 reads CASSPPPGQGAYEQYF. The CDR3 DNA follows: TGTGCCAGCTCACCACCGCCGGGACAGGGAGCGTACGAGCAGTACTTC.

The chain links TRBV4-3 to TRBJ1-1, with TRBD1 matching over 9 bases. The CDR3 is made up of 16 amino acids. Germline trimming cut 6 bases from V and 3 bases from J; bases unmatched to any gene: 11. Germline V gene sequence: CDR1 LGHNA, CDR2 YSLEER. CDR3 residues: CASSVSQGAWDTEAFF. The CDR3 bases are TGCGCCAGCAGTGTTTCACAGGGGGCCTGGGACACTGAAGCTTTCTTT.

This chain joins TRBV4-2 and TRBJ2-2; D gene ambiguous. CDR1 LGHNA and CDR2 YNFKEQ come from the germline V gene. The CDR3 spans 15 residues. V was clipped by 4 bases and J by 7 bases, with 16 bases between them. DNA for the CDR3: TGTGCCAGCAGCCCCCGGGCCGTAGAAGGCGGGGAGCTGTTTTTT. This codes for CASSPRAVEGGELFF.